This is a list of T cell receptor beta chains from one sample in a study of T-cell memory formation after mild COVID-19. Using its own MiXCR run on the 5' RACE reads, TCRdb lists one record per CDR3 protein. The table records under 110,000 distinct CDR3 sequences, approximately 15% of them present only once. Sequencing was done on a sample of PBMCs or a T cell subset sorted from them (not recorded which). Source of these receptors: an adult woman who had mild COVID-19 (a few samples of this study predate the infection). Cell type and time point are not known. The CDR3 runs from the conserved cysteine through the conserved F or W. The D gene is left open where the match is weak. Clone size appears in some rows only: once, few, many, or a class for an expanded clone.

j_call,v_call,clone_size,d_call,cdr3_nt,cdr3_aa
TRBJ2-1,TRBV7-3,.,.,TGTGCCAGCAGCATGGGAGTCAATGAGCAGTTCTTC,CASSMGVNEQFF
TRBJ2-7,TRBV9,.,TRBD1,TGTGCCAGCAACCGGGACAGGATTCGCAGGGCCTTCTACGAGCAGTACTTC,CASNRDRIRRAFYEQYF
TRBJ1-5,TRBV12-3/TRBV12-4,.,.,TGTGCCAGCACCCTGGGGGGGCTAGGTCAGCCCCAGCATTTT,CASTLGGLGQPQHF
TRBJ1-2,TRBV27,.,TRBD1,TGTGCCAGCAGGAACAAAACAGGGGGCTGGTATGGCTACACCTTC,CASRNKTGGWYGYTF
TRBJ2-5,TRBV12-3/TRBV12-4,few,.,TGTGCCAGCAGTTTCAGGGTTGGACAAGAGACCCAGTACTTC,CASSFRVGQETQYF
TRBJ2-7,TRBV4-3,.,TRBD2,TGCGCCAGCAGCCAAGTCTGGACTAGTCAACACGAGCAGTACTTC,CASSQVWTSQHEQYF
TRBJ2-3,TRBV5-4,.,TRBD1,TGTGCCAGCAGCTTAGGACAGGAAATACCCATATGGAGGCAGTATTTT,CASSLGQEIPIWRQYF
TRBJ1-5,TRBV10-3,.,.,TGTGCCATCAGTGAATTACAGGGCAATCAGCCCCAGCATTTT,CAISELQGNQPQHF
TRBJ2-5,TRBV6-2/TRBV6-3,.,.,TGTGCCAGCAGTTATCGGGACTCACCCCCGTTGGCCCAGTACTTC,CASSYRDSPPLAQYF
TRBJ2-1,TRBV7-9,few,TRBD2,TGTGCCAGCAGCCTAGGTGTAGCGGGAGGGCCGGGGGAGCAGTTCTTC,CASSLGVAGGPGEQFF
TRBJ2-7,TRBV25-1,.,.,TGTGCCAGCAGTGACGAATCTACAGGCGAGCAGTACTTC,CASSDESTGEQYF
TRBJ2-5,TRBV16,few,.,TGTGCCAGCAGCCGTAGGGCGTCGGAGACCCAGTACTTC,CASSRRASETQYF
TRBJ2-3,TRBV7-3,many,.,TGTGCCAGCAGCAGGGACTCCGACCCAGATACGCAGTATTTT,CASSRDSDPDTQYF
TRBJ2-3,TRBV11-2,.,.,TGTGCCAGCAGCTTAGTCCTTAGCACAGATACGCAGTATTTT,CASSLVLSTDTQYF
TRBJ1-2,TRBV7-9,few,.,TGTGCCAGCAGGGCAAGCGAGGGGTCTGGCTATGGCTACACCTTC,CASRASEGSGYGYTF
TRBJ2-2,TRBV2,few,.,TGTGCCAGCAGTGATGCTAGCTGGGAGGCCGGGGAGCTGTTTTTT,CASSDASWEAGELFF
TRBJ1-3,TRBV7-9,few,.,TGTGCCAGCAGCTTATTCCCTCCAGGGGCTTTGGTTTCTGGAAACACCATATATTTT,CASSLFPPGALVSGNTIYF
TRBJ1-2,TRBV5-6,few,TRBD1,TGTGCCAGCAGCTCCGGATACGGGACAGCCTATGGCTACACCTTC,CASSSGYGTAYGYTF
TRBJ2-7,TRBV6-6,few,.,TGTGCCAGCAGTTACTCCGACGTCTCCTACGAGCAGTACTTC,CASSYSDVSYEQYF
TRBJ2-1,TRBV24-1,few,.,TGTGCCACCCAGATGAAGAGACCGGGATCCGGATCGTACAATGAGCAGTTCTTC,CATQMKRPGSGSYNEQFF
TRBJ2-1,TRBV4-3,many,TRBD2,TGCGCCAGCAGCCCCGAGGGACTAGCTATCAATGAGCAGTTCTTC,CASSPEGLAINEQFF
TRBJ2-5,TRBV4-1,.,.,TGCGCCAGCAGCCTGGGGACCGTTTTTCAAGAGACCCAGTACTTC,CASSLGTVFQETQYF
TRBJ2-6,TRBV5-1,.,.,TGCGCCAGCAGTGGGTCGAGAAAGGGTACAAGCTCTGGGGCCAACGTCCTGACTTTC,CASSGSRKGTSSGANVLTF
TRBJ2-3,TRBV5-1,few,TRBD2,TGCGCCAGCAGCCACGGACTAGCGGGGCTACAGACCACAGATACGCAGTATTTT,CASSHGLAGLQTTDTQYF
TRBJ2-7,TRBV5-1,few,.,TGCGCCAGCAGTCCCAAGGGAGAAATCTACGAGCAGTACTTC,CASSPKGEIYEQYF
TRBJ2-1,TRBV19,.,.,TGTGCCAGCAGTGGAAAACCTAGGGATGAGCAGTTCTTC,CASSGKPRDEQFF
TRBJ2-3,TRBV14,.,TRBD2,TGTGCCAGCAGCCAAGATGTAGCGGGGTCTTTCGGCACAGATACGCAGTATTTT,CASSQDVAGSFGTDTQYF
TRBJ2-2,TRBV19,few,.,TGTGCCAGTAGAGACACCGGGGAGCTGTTTTTT,CASRDTGELFF
TRBJ2-3,TRBV13,many,.,TGTGCCAGCAGCGTAAGCGTCACAGATACGCAGTATTTT,CASSVSVTDTQYF
TRBJ2-7,TRBV5-1,many,.,TGCGCCAGCGGTCAGTCGAGCTACGAGCAGTACTTC,CASGQSSYEQYF
TRBJ2-1,TRBV12-3/TRBV12-4,.,.,TGTGCCAGCAGTTTATTAAGCCCACCGGGATTGTGGCAGTTCTTC,CASSLLSPPGLWQFF
TRBJ2-5,TRBV15,.,.,TGTGCCACCAGCAGTCGGTCAGGGGCGGCGGAGACCCAGTACTTC,CATSSRSGAAETQYF
TRBJ2-5,TRBV3-1,few,.,TGTGCCAGCAGCCTCCGACCGGAGACCCAGTACTTC,CASSLRPETQYF
TRBJ2-7,TRBV4-2,few,.,TGTGCCAGCAGCCAAGAACCCCAGCCTGGTACGTCCTACGAGCAGTACTTC,CASSQEPQPGTSYEQYF
TRBJ2-5,TRBV7-6,.,.,TGTGCCAGCAGCTTATCTGGGGCCGTGGGGGAGACCCAGTACTTC,CASSLSGAVGETQYF
TRBJ2-5,TRBV30,.,TRBD2,TGTGCCTGGAGTTCCAGCGGGACCCTGGCCCAGTACTTC,CAWSSSGTLAQYF
TRBJ1-1,TRBV6-5,.,.,TGTGCCAGCAGCCCGGTTAATGGGGTAGTTAATACTGAAGCTTTCTTT,CASSPVNGVVNTEAFF
TRBJ2-2,TRBV12-3/TRBV12-4,.,.,TGTGCCAGCAGTTTAATAGCGGTTCACACCGGGGAGCTGTTTTTT,CASSLIAVHTGELFF
TRBJ1-1,TRBV4-1,.,.,TGCGCCAGCAGCCAAGTATCAGGGTTAGGGACTGAAGCTTTCTTT,CASSQVSGLGTEAFF
TRBJ2-2,TRBV4-2,.,.,TGTGCCAGCAGCCAAAGCAACTTCTTAAACACCGGGGAGCTGTTTTTT,CASSQSNFLNTGELFF
TRBJ1-2,TRBV4-1,once,.,TGCGCCAGCAGCCATACAAGCATCGATGGCTACACCTTC,CASSHTSIDGYTF
TRBJ2-1,TRBV12-3/TRBV12-4,.,.,TGTGCCAGCGCCAGGGAAAATCCAAGGGAGCAGTTCTTC,CASARENPREQFF
TRBJ2-1,TRBV3-1,few,.,TGTGCCAGCAGCCAAGATCACGGAGGGAGGCAGTTCTTC,CASSQDHGGRQFF
TRBJ2-3,TRBV11-3,.,.,TGTGCCAGCAGCCTACAGGGCAAGGGCGCAGATACGCAGTATTTT,CASSLQGKGADTQYF
TRBJ2-7,TRBV10-3,.,TRBD1,TGTGCCATCAGTGAGTCGACAGGGAACAGCTTCTACGAGCAGTACTTC,CAISESTGNSFYEQYF